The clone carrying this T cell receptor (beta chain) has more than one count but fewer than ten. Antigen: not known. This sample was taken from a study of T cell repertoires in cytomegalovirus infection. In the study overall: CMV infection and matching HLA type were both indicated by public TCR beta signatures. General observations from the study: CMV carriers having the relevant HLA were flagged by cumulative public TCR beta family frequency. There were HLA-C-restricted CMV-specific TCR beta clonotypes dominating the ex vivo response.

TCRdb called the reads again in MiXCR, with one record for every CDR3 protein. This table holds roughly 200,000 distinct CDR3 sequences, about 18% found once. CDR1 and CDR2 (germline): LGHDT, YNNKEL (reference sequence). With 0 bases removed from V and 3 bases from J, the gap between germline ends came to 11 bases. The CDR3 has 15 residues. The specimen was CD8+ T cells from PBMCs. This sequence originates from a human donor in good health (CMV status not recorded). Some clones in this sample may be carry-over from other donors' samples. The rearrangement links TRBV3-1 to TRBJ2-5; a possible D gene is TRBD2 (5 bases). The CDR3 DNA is TGTGCCAGCAGCCAAGATTGGCTAGCCGAAGAGACCCAGTACTTC. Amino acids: CASSQDWLAEETQYF.